The rows below give T cell receptor beta chains drawn from one sample of a study of cytotoxic CD8 clonotypes in ibrutinib-treated CLL. The repertoire was sequenced with immunoSEQ multiplex PCR; TCRdb's copy has only in-frame clones and lacks some. The table shows 270,000 or so clones, with roughly 76% occurring only once. This material consisted of PBMCs, taken at disease progression, from a patient treated with ibrutinib. Receptors were obtained from a human donor with chronic lymphocytic leukemia. CDR3s include the opening cysteine and the closing phenylalanine or tryptophan.

v_call cdr3_aa
TRBV5-6 CASSLGGTGTYNEQFF
TRBV6-1 CASKGPGHQPQHF
TRBV9 CASSSGLGANGELFF
TRBV11-2 CASSPYAGELFF
TRBV29-1 CSVAALGETQYF
TRBV2 CASKTGDLFGNTIYF
TRBV9 CASSATGVWETQYF
TRBV7-2 CASSQYRAPNEKLFF
TRBV27 CASSGPYPYEQYF
TRBV27 CASTPLSRGRNYGYTF
TRBV10-3 CATRGTSGPYEQYF
TRBV9 CASSGPGLATGELFF
TRBV11-2 CASSWTGTTGNTIYF
TRBV15 CATSREGTGGSTQYF
TRBV6-5 CASSHGLAGYNEQFF
TRBV28 CASSMDILDGYTF
TRBV6-1 CASSELPGSTDTQYF
TRBV6-5 CASSTRTGNEQFF
TRBV4-1 CASSQSVLGSQPQHF
TRBV5-1 CASSLDTGGVQPQHF
TRBV29-1 CSVAGTGNTGELFF
TRBV4-1 CASSQGYRTQANSPLHF
TRBV7-9 CASSPGQGSLGEQFF
TRBV6-1 CASRNYKVVGELFF
TRBV10-2 CASKGGTPYEQYF
TRBV5-1 CASSGGTGDEQYF
TRBV4-3 CASSRDATNEKLFF
TRBV5-1 CASSLHWDNKNIQYF
TRBV27 CASSLARDVDLRFF
TRBV6-1 CASRNSGGLDTQYF
TRBV9 CASSASAGGPETQYF
TRBV7-8 CASSRRQGGETQYF
TRBV6-5 CASYQGTEAFF
TRBV9 CASSVRPGVKQETQYF
TRBV9 CASSVGLTKNIQYF
TRBV21-1 CASSKGTSGGYEQYF
TRBV18 CASSHSARETQYF
TRBV19 CASSPTGGEKLFF
TRBV6-5 CASSYEGTGALYEQYF
TRBV2 CASSDGGPAPPLHF
TRBV2 CASTPLAGVHEQYF
TRBV4-2 CASSQPSGTPGINNF
TRBV7-8 CASSQGQGPHGELFF
TRBV28 CASSPSREGLDYGYTF
TRBV27 CASSSDRVEPQHF
TRBV6-1 CASSSSNYGYTF
TRBV5-3 CARSETGVEQYF
TRBV11-2 CASSLVGEETQYF
TRBV29-1 CSAPLTGQETQYF